Below, one TCR beta chain is given with its context. The data were taken from a study of blood T cell repertoires in COVID-19. Using immunoSEQ multiplex PCR, the repertoire was profiled, and TCRdb retains in-frame clones only, with some absent. The sample carries about 250,000 clones, around 81% recorded once. Germline CDR1 SGHRS, CDR2 YFSETQ. Trimming took off 1 base at V and 4 bases at J, with 14 bases between the two ends. The CDR3 has 15 residues. The chain employs TRBV5-1 and TRBJ1-1; perhaps TRBD1 as D (5 bases). The sample consisted of PBMCs or T cells enriched from blood (not recorded which). This receptor was obtained from a man aged 50 to 59 who had recovered from COVID-19. CDR3 coding DNA: TGCGCCAGCAGCTTGAACGGGGGAACCATCACTGAAGCTTTCTTT. It codes for CASSLNGGTITEAFF. The full variable domain, with the rest looked up from reference TRBV5-1 and TRBJ1-1, is KAGVTQTPRYLIKTRGQQVTLSCSPISGHRSVSWYQQTPGQGLQFLFEYFSETQRNKGNFPGRFSGRQFSNSRSEMNVSTLELGDSALYLCASSLNGGTITEAFFGQGTRLTVV.